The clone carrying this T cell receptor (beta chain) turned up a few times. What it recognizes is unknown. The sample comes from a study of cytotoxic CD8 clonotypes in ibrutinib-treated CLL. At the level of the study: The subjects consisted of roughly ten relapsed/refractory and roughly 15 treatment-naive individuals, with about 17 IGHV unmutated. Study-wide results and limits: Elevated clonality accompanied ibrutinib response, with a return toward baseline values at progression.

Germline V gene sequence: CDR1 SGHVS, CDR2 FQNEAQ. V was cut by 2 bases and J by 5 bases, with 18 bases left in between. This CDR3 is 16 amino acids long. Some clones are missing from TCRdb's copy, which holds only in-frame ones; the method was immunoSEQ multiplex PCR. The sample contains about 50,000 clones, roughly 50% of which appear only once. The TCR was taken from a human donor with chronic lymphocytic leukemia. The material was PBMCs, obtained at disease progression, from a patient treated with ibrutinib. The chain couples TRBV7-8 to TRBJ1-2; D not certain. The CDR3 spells CASSLSRTLTPYGYTF. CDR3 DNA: TGTGCCAGCAGCTTATCGAGGACGTTAACTCCTTATGGCTACACCTTC.